This TCR beta chain comes out of a study of CD8 T cells in Susac syndrome (dated by TCRdb to the late 2010s). Regarding the study in general: Repertoire sequencing was used to test whether CD8+ T cell activation and differentiation in Susac syndrome was antigen driven. The research as a whole found: The TCR sequencing and HLA analysis was acknowledged to have included a relatively small number of individuals.

RNA was extracted using the RNeasy kit, and about 0.45 to 1 ug of the RNA was reverse transcribed with random hexamers. The immunoSEQ multiplex PCR assay, which covers 54 Vbeta and 13 Jbeta segments, was used to amplify TCR beta CDR3 regions. To correct PCR amplification bias, a synthetic template baseline was used for both primer optimization and computational correction. As for how the authors treated the data: Only productive sequences were kept, with reads annotated to V, D and J genes according to IMGT and analyzed in immunoSEQ Analyzer. To calculate clonality, Shannon entropy was normalized by log2 of the number of productive unique sequences and then subtracted from one. For each patient and control, public and private clones were evaluated within the 100 most prevalent clones. Clones were defined as Susac-specific when absent from the healthy and MS cohorts, from roughly 1,100 published viral clones and from other ImmuneACCESS disease sequences. The public reads were reanalyzed by TCRdb: fastp trimming at Q25, MiXCR alignment, in-frame beta chains only. Every entry covers one CDR3 protein and lists the most common genes and DNA from its rows. These V and J calls derive from TCRdb rather than the authors' analysis. Across this sample there are under 250,000 distinct CDR3 sequences, with about 94% seen only once. The top ten clones comprise about 0.071% of the sample.

Peripheral blood CD8+ and CD4+ T cells from healthy donors, Susac syndrome patients and multiple sclerosis patients were profiled using high-throughput TCR beta sequencing. The multiple sclerosis controls were treatment-naive patients who had stable or active relapsing-remitting disease and met the revised McDonald criteria. Bulk CD8+ and CD4+ T cells were purified by magnetic negative isolation, while CD8+ TEMRA cells were enriched using FACS. Blood was collected in EDTA tubes and processed within 24 hours, with PBMCs isolated through density gradient centrifugation. PBMCs intended for TCR sequencing were cryopreserved in liquid nitrogen and thawed later in a water bath at 37 degrees C. Purity of sorted or isolated CD4+, CD8+ and CD8+ TEMRA cells was at least 90%. The CDR3 spans 15 residues, from the cysteine through the phenylalanine. Solely the CDR3 DNA is kept, with 45 bases framed from the first base. Between the V and J ends, shortened by 2 bases and 4 bases respectively, the junction contains 15 bases. CDR1 is given as MDHEN and CDR2 as SYDVKM, both from the germline V gene.

Of note for this clonotype: Which antigen it targets is not known. Per-base qualities were not stored, and no clone one base away is much larger.

This TCR came from a human donor with multiple sclerosis. The receptor chain draws on TRBV28 and TRBJ2-7; the best D guess is TRBD2, with 5 bases matching. Input material: CD4+ T cells from PBMCs. This receptor has the CDR3 CASSLGGGRLYEQYF. At the DNA level, the sequence is TGTGCCAGCAGTTTAGGAGGTGGGCGTCTGTACGAGCAGTACTTC.